The present T cell receptor beta chain was sequenced within a study of cytomegalovirus exposure and HLA in healthy donors. A remark on this clone: Its matching antigen is unknown.

V was clipped by 0 bases and J by 7 bases, with 8 bases between them. Germline CDR1 reads SGDLS; CDR2 reads YYNGEE. The CDR3 has 14 amino acids. Study findings and constraints: In a later analysis, across HLA loci, associated TCR counts were highest for DRB1, lowest for HLA-C. The study put roughly 160 TCR beta chains on its list as cytomegalovirus-associated.

PCR primers comprised 60 Vbeta and 13 Jbeta primers. Method: immunoSEQ multiplex PCR; TCRdb's copy keeps in-frame clones and lacks some. The sample contains 100,000 to 120,000 clones, around 84% of which appear only once. The source is a man aged 25-45 years in good health and CMV-seronegative. The sequenced sample was PBMCs. The genes are TRBV9 and TRBJ1-6; D remains ambiguous. Here the CDR3 DNA reads TGTGCCAGCAGCGTAGTACAGACAAATTCACCCCTCCACTTT. Translating it yields CASSVVQTNSPLHF. Supplemented by reference TRBV9 and TRBJ1-6, the full variable domain reads DSGVTQTPKHLITATGQRVTLRCSPRSGDLSVYWYQQSLDQGLQFLIQYYNGEERAKGNILERFSAQQFPDLHSELNLSSLELGDSALYFCASSVVQTNSPLHFGNGTRLTVT.